The clone carrying this TCR beta chain was observed many times. TCRdb fed the RACE reads into MiXCR, producing one record per CDR3 protein. The sample lists 80,000 to 95,000 distinct CDR3 sequences; roughly 10% were seen once. The data belong to a study of human T cells and chemical hapten exposure. With 5 bases clipped from V and 1 base from J, the junction kept 9 bases outside the gene matches. Per germline, CDR1 MNHEY and CDR2 SMNVEV (reference sequence). This CDR3 has 17 residues. Indicated time point: patch test 1, 2 weeks after DPC sensitization. The treatment denotes: therapeutic diphenylcyclopropenone sensitization with weekly scalp DPC. Staff drew blood before applying each patch test.

This TCR was recovered from a woman in her forties or fifties with alopecia areata. Some clones in this sample may be carry-over from other donors' samples. The rearrangement uses TRBV27 and TRBJ2-1; 9 nucleotides line up with TRBD1. The specimen comprised whole blood, sampled in connection with sensitization to the hapten diphenylcyclopropenone (DPC). CDR3 DNA: TGTGCCAGCAGTATACCGACCGGGACAGGGTCCTACAATGAGCAGTTCTTC. Protein product: CASSIPTGTGSYNEQFF.